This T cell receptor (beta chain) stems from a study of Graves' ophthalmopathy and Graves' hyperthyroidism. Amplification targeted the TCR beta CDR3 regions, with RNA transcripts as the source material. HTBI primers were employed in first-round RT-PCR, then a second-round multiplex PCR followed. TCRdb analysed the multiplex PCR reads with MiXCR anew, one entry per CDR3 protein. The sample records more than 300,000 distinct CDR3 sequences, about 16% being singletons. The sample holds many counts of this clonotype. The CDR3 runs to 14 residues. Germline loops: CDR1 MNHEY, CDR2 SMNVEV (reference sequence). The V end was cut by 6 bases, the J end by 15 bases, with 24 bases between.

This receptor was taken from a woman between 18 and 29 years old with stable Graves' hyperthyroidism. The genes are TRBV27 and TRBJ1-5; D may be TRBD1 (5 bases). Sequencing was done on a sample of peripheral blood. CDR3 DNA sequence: TGTGCCAGCAGCGGGACCGGGGGTCTCGGGCCCTTGCATTTT. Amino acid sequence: CASSGTGGLGPLHF.